The entry below describes one TCR beta chain. Its target is not known. TCRdb passed the reads through MiXCR, listing each CDR3 protein once. The table records tens of thousands of distinct CDR3 sequences, around 21% of them present only once. This sample is drawn from a study of type 1 regulatory T cells. Background on the study: An in vitro protocol generated T-allo10, a Tr1-enriched, alloantigen-specific CD4 T cell product. Overall study results and limits: Compared with non-Tr1 cells, Tr1 cells showed a narrower TCR repertoire.

Germline CDR1 is MNHNY and CDR2 is SVGAGI (reference sequence). V lost 0 bases to trimming and J lost 2 bases, with 7 bases between them. This CDR3 is built from 15 residues. Sample: cultured type 1 regulatory T (Tr1) cells, either the whole culture or a sorted fraction (not recorded which). The V gene is TRBV6-6, the J gene TRBJ1-4, with a tentative D call TRBD1 (6 bases). The sequence derives from a human donor in good health. The CDR3 region is CASSYSTGTNEKLFF. The DNA of the CDR3 is TGTGCCAGCAGTTACTCCACAGGGACTAATGAAAAACTGTTTTTT.